The following is a T cell receptor (beta chain) sequence with its context. Its antigen is as yet unknown. This record belongs to a study of T cell responses to AZD1222 COVID-19 vaccine. The study, taken as a whole, reports: Spike-spanning, vaccine-associated CD4 TCRs were dominant at 160-218 and 743-854. Spike-specific TCR breadth and depth grew following two AZD1222 doses. Reports say nearly half of spike-specific TCRs go after unmutated variant regions.

V trimming: 11 bases; J trimming: 7 bases; junction bases outside the gene matches: 8. The germline V gene encodes CDR1 ENHRY and CDR2 SYGVKD. The CDR3 is made up of 14 amino acids. The repertoire was sequenced with immunoSEQ multiplex PCR; TCRdb's copy has only in-frame clones and lacks some. The table records 60,000 or so clones, around 84% of them present only once. This sequence was found in an adult in good health. This specimen was peripheral blood, taken on day 0 of AZD1222 vaccination. This chain links TRBV10-3 with TRBJ2-1; 13 nucleotides line up with TRBD2. The CDR3 bases are TGTGCCTCTGGACTAGCGGGAGAGGATAATGAGCAGTTCTTC. Encoded protein: CASGLAGEDNEQFF.